These 4 T cell receptor beta chains originate from one sample sequenced in a study of EBV T-cell therapy then PD-1 blockade in nasopharyngeal carcinoma. Repertoires were generated with immunoSEQ multiplex PCR, while TCRdb's copy carries only in-frame clones and drops some. The sample records 15,000 to 20,000 clones, approximately 83% being singletons. These receptors are not linked to any known antigen. Sample treatment: AdE1-LMPpoly-expanded autologous EBV-specific T-cell therapy followed by anti-PD-1 nivolumab. Sequences were derived from CD8+ T cells from blood, sampled at day 0 from a patient whose treatment included autologous EBV-specific T cells and nivolumab. Every receptor here comes from a middle-aged man with nasopharyngeal carcinoma.

This clone has just a few counts. V and J are TRBV4-3 and TRBJ1-4, with TRBD1 matching over 7 bases. The CDR3 is 16 amino acids. The J segment lost 7 bases and the V segment lost 0 bases, leaving 8 bases of the junction unmatched. The germline V gene has CDR1 LGHNA and CDR2 YSLEER. CDR3 region: CASSQEEGGGSEKLFF. CDR3 coding DNA: TGCGCCAGCAGCCAAGAGGAAGGAGGGGGCAGTGAAAAACTGTTTTTT.

In regard to this clone: The same CDR3 arises from other DNA sequences in this sample as well. The chain links TRBV19 to TRBJ1-4; 10 bases are a match to TRBD1. Looked up from germline, CDR1 is LNHDA and CDR2 is SQIVND (reference sequence). Trimming at V came to 7 bases and at J to 3 bases, leaving 8 bases not matched to a gene. The CDR3 length is 16 residues. CDR3 region: CASKGDRGKANEKLFF. As DNA, the CDR3 is TGTGCCAGTAAGGGGGACAGGGGAAAGGCTAATGAAAAACTGTTTTTT.

This clone was seen a single time. The chain carries TRBV2 and TRBJ2-5, with TRBD1 identical over 10 bases. The trim removed 6 bases at V and 4 bases at J, leaving 14 bases unmatched. The CDR3 contains 17 residues. From germline, CDR1 is SNHLY and CDR2 FYNNEI. In DNA, the CDR3 is TGTGCCAGCAGCTATGACGCGGGACAGGGGATGTCAGAGACCCAGTACTTC. Protein: CASSYDAGQGMSETQYF.

The CDR3 DNA follows: TGCAGCGCCGAAGGGGGGTCGGCTTTCTTT. Amino acids: CSAEGGSAFF. The rearrangement links TRBV29-1 to TRBJ1-1, with D possibly being TRBD1 (6 bases). This CDR3 contains 10 residues. The V end was cut by 7 bases, the J end by 11 bases, with 14 bases between. Germline V CDR1 and CDR2: SQVTM, ANQGSEA.